These 16 T cell receptor beta chains were sequenced from one sample in a study of OX40 agonist ivuxolimab in advanced cancers. TCRdb keeps only in-frame clones here, not all; method: immunoSEQ multiplex PCR. In the table there are fewer than 90,000 clones, 88% of which are singletons. The sample in question was CD4+ or CD8+ T cells sorted from blood, obtained in a trial of the OX40 agonist ivuxolimab. These receptors came from an adult with an advanced solid tumor such as melanoma, head and neck, liver or kidney cancer.

This chain joins TRBV28 and TRBJ1-5, with D hard to call. The CDR3 has 15 amino acids. Trimming stripped 6 bases from V and 4 bases from J, with 16 bases between. Looked up from germline, CDR1 is MDHEN and CDR2 is SYDVKM. CDR3 protein: CASRSHGYLNQPQHF. The CDR3, as DNA: TGTGCCAGCAGATCACACGGATATCTTAATCAGCCCCAGCATTTT.

CDR3 sequence: CASSVGVGGEKLFF. The CDR3 nucleotides read TGTGCCAGCAGCGTAGGAGTGGGGGGTGAAAAACTGTTTTTT. The chain links TRBV9 to TRBJ1-4, with a possible D match to TRBD1 (5 bases). The CDR3 runs 14 residues. Germline values: CDR1 SGDLS, CDR2 YYNGEE. V lost 0 bases and J 7 bases, leaving 10 bases between the germline ends.

This chain uses TRBV10-1 with TRBJ2-6; D is undetermined. Germline CDR1 and CDR2: WNHNN and SYGVQD (reference sequence). V was pared by 4 bases and J by 1 base, with 8 bases between. The CDR3 loop spans 15 amino acids. The CDR3 spells CASSGASSGANVLTF. DNA for the CDR3: TGCGCCAGCAGTGGGGCGTCTTCTGGGGCCAACGTCCTGACTTTC.

CDR3 sequence reads: CASSPRGDEQFF. For the CDR3, the DNA is TGTGCCAGCAGCCCAAGAGGGGATGAGCAGTTCTTC. This sequence joins TRBV7-8 and TRBJ2-1; possibly TRBD1 or TRBD2 for D (5 bases each). The CDR3 is made up of 12 amino acids. Germline assignment: CDR1 SGHVS and CDR2 FQNEAQ. Trimming pared 5 bases from V and 8 bases from J, leaving 10 bases between.

V usage is TRBV4-2 and J usage is TRBJ2-7; 10 bases are a match to TRBD2. Germline CDR1 LGHNA, CDR2 YNFKEQ. The CDR3 runs to 16 residues. The V segment lost 0 bases and the J segment 2 bases; nucleotides outside the gene matches: 4. The CDR3 DNA follows: TGTGCCAGCAGCCAAGATCGGACTAGCGGAACCTACGAGCAGTACTTC. This encodes CASSQDRTSGTYEQYF.

The J gene is TRBJ1-4, the V gene TRBV20-1; D is unclear. Germline V gene sequence: CDR1 DFQATT, CDR2 SNEGSKA (reference sequence). The CDR3 has 10 residues. V was trimmed by 4 bases and J by 5 bases, leaving 2 bases between them. CDR3 in DNA: TGCAGTGCTAAGAATGAAAAACTGTTTTTT. Amino acid sequence: CSAKNEKLFF.

This rearrangement joins TRBV28 to TRBJ1-2; 7 nucleotides line up with TRBD1. V lost 6 bases, J lost 0 bases, and 10 bases stayed unmatched. CDR1 and CDR2 from the germline V gene are MDHEN and SYDVKM. CDR3 length: 16 residues. CDR3 amino acids: CASSSLGTVANYGYTF. The CDR3 bases are TGTGCCAGCAGCTCACTTGGGACAGTGGCTAACTATGGCTACACCTTC.

This clone has just one count. The rearrangement links TRBV30 to TRBJ2-5; possibly TRBD1 or TRBD2 for D (5 bases each). V was clipped by 1 base and J by 1 base, with 13 bases between them. The germline V gene encodes CDR1 GTSNPN and CDR2 SVGIG (reference sequence). The CDR3 extends over 15 amino acids. In DNA, the CDR3 is TGTGCCTGGAGTGCCTCTTGGGGGACCCAAGAGACCCAGTACTTC. Translating it yields CAWSASWGTQETQYF.

The chain has TRBV4-3 and TRBJ2-7; the D call may be TRBD1 or TRBD2 (6 bases each). With 0 bases removed from V and 2 bases from J, the gap between germline ends came to 17 bases. Looked up from germline, CDR1 is LGHNA and CDR2 is YSLEER. The CDR3 runs to 17 residues. CDR3 residues: CASSQDLGGHRTYEQYF. DNA for the CDR3: TGCGCCAGCAGCCAAGATCTGGGGGGCCACAGGACCTACGAGCAGTACTTC.

There are a few counts of this clone. V is TRBV5-4 and J is TRBJ2-1; D gene uncertain. The germline V gene encodes CDR1 SGHNT and CDR2 YYREEE (reference sequence). The CDR3 is made up of 13 amino acids. The V end lost 5 bases, the J end lost 4 bases, and 10 bases lay between the germline ends. DNA of the CDR3: TGTGCCAGCAGGTCGGTGGTATACAATGAGCAGTTCTTC. This encodes CASRSVVYNEQFF. Full variable domain (outside the CDR3, taken from reference TRBV5-4 and TRBJ2-1): ETGVTQSPTHLIKTRGQQVTLRCSSQSGHNTVSWYQQALGQGPQFIFQYYREEENGRGNFPPRFSGLQFPNYSSELNVNALELDDSALYLCASRSVVYNEQFFGPGTRLTVL.

The V gene is TRBV10-2, the J gene TRBJ1-5, with TRBD1 as a possible D gene (5 bases). In germline, CDR1 is WSHSY, CDR2 SAAADI. V was trimmed by 7 bases and J by 10 bases, leaving 11 bases between them. The length of the CDR3 is 11 residues. This CDR3 reads CASMGDQPQHF. The CDR3 nucleotides read TGCGCCAGCATGGGGGACCAACCCCAGCATTTT.

The V gene is TRBV9, the J gene TRBJ2-1, with 7 bases that match TRBD2. This CDR3 has 16 residues. Germline trimming cut 0 bases from V and 3 bases from J; bases unmatched to any gene: 6. Germline CDR1 and CDR2: SGDLS and YYNGEE. This chain's CDR3 is CASSVAGQRGYNEQFF. CDR3 sequence (DNA): TGTGCCAGCAGCGTAGCTGGGCAGCGGGGCTACAATGAGCAGTTCTTC.

The chain uses TRBV21-1 and TRBJ2-5; the DNA was not compared with TRBD2, the D call given in the table. TRBV21-1 is marked as a pseudogene. CDR3 length equals 14 residues. The CDR3 sequence: CASTLDPEGETQYF. As DNA, the CDR3 is TGTGCCAGCACCTTAGACCCTGAGGGAGAGACCCAGTACTTC.

V and J are TRBV5-1 and TRBJ1-2; no clear D. CDR1 is SGHRS and CDR2 is YFSETQ in the germline V gene. This CDR3 region has 13 residues. The ends were cut back, 4 bases at V and 0 bases at J, with 7 bases in the middle. The CDR3 DNA reads as TGCGCCAGCAGCGGGGATACTAACTATGGCTACACCTTC. Protein product: CASSGDTNYGYTF.

V gene TRBV4-2 combines with J gene TRBJ2-7; the match to TRBD2 covers 10 bases. The CDR3 has 15 residues. Per germline, CDR1 LGHNA and CDR2 YNFKEQ. With V trimmed by 2 bases and J by 4 bases, 5 bases remained unmatched. CDR3 residues: CASSQSASGGYEQYF. CDR3 coding DNA: TGTGCCAGCAGCCAAAGTGCTAGCGGGGGTTACGAGCAGTACTTC.

The genes are TRBV5-1 and TRBJ2-1; D perhaps matches TRBD1 (6 bases). CDR1 is SGHRS and CDR2 is YFSETQ in the germline V gene. The CDR3 is 15 amino acids. Trimming removed 4 bases at V and 5 bases at J, with 16 bases between. CDR3 loop: CASSLQGVPNNEQFF. Here the CDR3 DNA reads TGCGCCAGCAGCCTACAGGGTGTGCCTAACAATGAGCAGTTCTTC.